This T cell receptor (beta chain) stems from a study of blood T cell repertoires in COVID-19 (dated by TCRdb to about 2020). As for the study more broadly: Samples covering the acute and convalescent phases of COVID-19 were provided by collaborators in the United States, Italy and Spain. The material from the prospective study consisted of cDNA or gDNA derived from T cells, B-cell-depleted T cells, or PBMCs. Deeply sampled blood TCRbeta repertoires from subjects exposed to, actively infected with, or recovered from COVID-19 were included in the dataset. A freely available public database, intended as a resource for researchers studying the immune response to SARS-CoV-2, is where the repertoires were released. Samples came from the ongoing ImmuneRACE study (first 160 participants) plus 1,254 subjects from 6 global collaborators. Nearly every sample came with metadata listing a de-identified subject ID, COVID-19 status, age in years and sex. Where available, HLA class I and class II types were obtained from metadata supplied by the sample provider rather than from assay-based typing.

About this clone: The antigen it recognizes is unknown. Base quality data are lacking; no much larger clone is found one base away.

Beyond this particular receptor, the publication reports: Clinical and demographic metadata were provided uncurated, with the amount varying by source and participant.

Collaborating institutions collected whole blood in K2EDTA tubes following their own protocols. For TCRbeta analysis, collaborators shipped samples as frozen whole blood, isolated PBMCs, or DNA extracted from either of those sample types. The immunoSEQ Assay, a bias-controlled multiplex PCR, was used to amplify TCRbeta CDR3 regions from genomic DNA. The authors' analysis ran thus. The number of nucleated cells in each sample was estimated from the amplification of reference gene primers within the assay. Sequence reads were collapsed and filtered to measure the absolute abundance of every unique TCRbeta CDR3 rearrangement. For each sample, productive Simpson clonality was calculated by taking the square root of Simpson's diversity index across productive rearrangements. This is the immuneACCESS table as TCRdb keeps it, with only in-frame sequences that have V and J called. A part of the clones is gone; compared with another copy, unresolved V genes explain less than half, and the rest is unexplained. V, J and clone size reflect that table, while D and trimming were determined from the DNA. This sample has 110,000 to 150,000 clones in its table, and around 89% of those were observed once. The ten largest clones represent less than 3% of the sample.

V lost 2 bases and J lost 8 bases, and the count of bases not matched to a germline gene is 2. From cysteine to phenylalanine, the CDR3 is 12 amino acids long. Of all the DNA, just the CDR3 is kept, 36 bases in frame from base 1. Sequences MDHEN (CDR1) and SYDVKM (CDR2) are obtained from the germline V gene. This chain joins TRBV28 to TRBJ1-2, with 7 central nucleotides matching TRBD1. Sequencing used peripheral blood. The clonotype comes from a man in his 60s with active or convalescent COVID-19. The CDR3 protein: CASSLDREGYTF. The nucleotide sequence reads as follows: TGTGCCAGCAGTTTAGACAGGGAGGGCTACACCTTC.